This section outlines one TCR beta chain sequence together with its context. Its antigen is not known. Vbeta (60) and Jbeta (13) primers were used in the PCR. Assay used: immunoSEQ multiplex PCR; TCRdb lists only in-frame clones, some missing. Counted here are approximately 140,000 clones, roughly 83% occurring once; the ten biggest clones make up 1% to 1.5%. This record comes from a study of cytomegalovirus exposure and HLA in healthy donors. Study-wide background: Samples from HLA-typed donors yielded 85 million to 95 million unique TCRs in an early data release. General study findings and limits: A later analysis associated 15,000 or so TCR beta sequences with HLA alleles at a 0.05 false discovery rate. Among CMV-associated TCR beta chains, most appeared HLA-restricted in a later analysis.

Sample: PBMCs. The TCR sequence derives from a girl aged 2 to 9 in good health and CMV-seronegative.

CDR3 amino acids: CASSLGGRRGNTEAFF. The CDR3 coding sequence is TGCGCCAGCAGCTTGGGGGGGCGCCGAGGTAACACTGAAGCTTTCTTT. This chain links TRBV5-1 with TRBJ1-1; tentatively, D is TRBD1 (6 bases). CDR1 and CDR2 from the germline V gene are SGHRS and YFSETQ. V dropped 0 bases and J dropped 2 bases, with 14 bases sitting between them. The CDR3 has 16 residues.